What follows are 32 T cell receptor beta chains derived from one specimen sequenced in a study of a mutant IDH1 vaccine in newly diagnosed glioma. The sample's time point: week 35, safety follow-up. All doses held 300 ug of mutant IDH1 20-mer peptide, with topical imiquimod. The table came from immunoSEQ multiplex PCR; TCRdb's copy has only in-frame clones and leaves some out. Among tens of thousands of clones listed, 65% to 90% were seen once. These receptors have no known antigen. The sample in question was PBMCs, obtained from a glioma patient whose treatment included an IDH1 peptide vaccine. These receptors were taken from a woman aged 40 to 50 with glioma. Some clones in this sample may be carry-over from other donors' samples.

This chain links TRBV5-4 with TRBJ2-7; a weak D match, TRBD1 (6 bases). V dropped 4 bases and J dropped 3 bases, with 14 bases sitting between them. In germline, CDR1 is SGHNT, CDR2 YYREEE (reference sequence). The CDR3 length is 14 residues. The chain's CDR3 is CASSMEVQGYEQYF. The CDR3 nucleotides read TGTGCCAGCAGCATGGAGGTACAGGGCTACGAGCAGTACTTC.

By proportion, this clone is medium-sized (0.01 to 0.1%). The rearrangement links TRBV7-9 to TRBJ1-1, with a possible D match to TRBD1 (6 bases). V was shortened by 1 base and J by 0 bases, with 6 bases between the two germline ends. Germline values: CDR1 SEHNR, CDR2 FQNEAQ (reference sequence). The CDR3 runs to 14 residues. This CDR3 is CASSLGTVNTEAFF. The DNA for the CDR3 is TGTGCCAGCAGCTTAGGGACAGTGAACACTGAAGCTTTCTTT.

The chain combines TRBV9 with TRBJ2-7; tentative D call: TRBD2 (5 bases). CDR3 size: 12 residues. V was clipped by 0 bases and J by 10 bases, with 11 bases between them. The germline V gene encodes CDR1 SGDLS and CDR2 YYNGEE. The CDR3 is CASSVVPSNQYF. CDR3 DNA sequence: TGTGCCAGCAGCGTAGTACCTAGCAATCAGTACTTC. The complete variable domain, with remaining parts taken from reference TRBV9 and TRBJ2-7, reads DSGVTQTPKHLITATGQRVTLRCSPRSGDLSVYWYQQSLDQGLQFLIQYYNGEERAKGNILERFSAQQFPDLHSELNLSSLELGDSALYFCASSVVPSNQYFGPGTRLTVT.

The V and J genes are TRBV7-9 and TRBJ1-2, with 9 bases lining up with TRBD1. Germline V gene lookup returns CDR1 SEHNR and CDR2 FQNEAQ (reference sequence). The CDR3 is 14 amino acids. Trimming took 5 bases from V and 6 from J; bases not matched to a gene: 7. Here the CDR3 reads CASSAWDRADGYTF. The CDR3 coding sequence is TGTGCCAGCAGCGCATGGGACAGGGCGGATGGCTACACCTTC.

The chain joins TRBV7-9 to TRBJ1-5; D might be TRBD1 (5 bases). V lost 4 bases and J lost 5, with 6 bases in between. There are 12 residues in the CDR3. The germline gives CDR1 SEHNR, CDR2 FQNEAQ (reference sequence). This CDR3 reads CASSSGDQPQHF. The CDR3 DNA follows: TGTGCCAGCAGCTCGGGGGATCAGCCCCAGCATTTT.

The genes are TRBV19 and TRBJ2-1; D is unresolved. Trimming took off 9 bases at V and 7 bases at J, with 22 bases between the two ends. The CDR3 is made up of 15 amino acids. Germline CDR1 is LNHDA and CDR2 is SQIVND (reference sequence). The CDR3 nucleotides are TGTGCCAGCCAGATTGTTATACAAGGAATAAATGAGCAGTTCTTC. This codes for CASQIVIQGINEQFF.

This clone was seen a few times. The J gene is TRBJ2-7, the V gene TRBV27; 12 positions agree with TRBD1. This CDR3 contains 14 residues. With 5 bases clipped from V and 7 bases from J, the junction kept 6 bases outside the gene matches. Germline CDR1 and CDR2: MNHEY and SMNVEV (reference sequence). This chain's CDR3 is CASSPGQGAREQYF. The CDR3 region has the DNA TGTGCCAGCAGTCCGGGACAGGGGGCGCGGGAGCAGTACTTC.

This clone occurred a few times. This chain joins TRBV7-8 and TRBJ1-4, with D possibly TRBD1 on 5 matching bases. Germline CDR1 SGHVS, CDR2 FQNEAQ. Trimming took 5 bases from V and 8 from J, leaving 15 bases between them. CDR3 length: 14 residues. The CDR3 DNA reads as TGTGCCAGCAGCACAAGTCGGGGGTCGGAAAAACTGTTTTTT. It encodes CASSTSRGSEKLFF.

This clone was seen only a few times. This chain uses TRBV7-2 with TRBJ2-7; D call uncertain. Looked up from germline, CDR1 is SGHTA and CDR2 is FQGNSA. V was pared by 2 bases and J by 2 bases, with 7 bases between. This CDR3 has 13 amino acids. The CDR3 DNA reads as TGTGCCAGCAGCTTATCCCCAACCTACGAGCAGTACTTC. Its protein product is CASSLSPTYEQYF. The full variable domain, its missing parts supplied by reference TRBV7-2 and TRBJ2-7, is GAGVSQSPSNKVTEKGKDVELRCDPISGHTALYWYRQSLGQGLEFLIYFQGNSAPDKSGLPSDRFSAERTGGSVSTLTIQRTQQEDSAVYLCASSLSPTYEQYFGPGTRLTVT.

The chain links TRBV18 to TRBJ2-2; 8 bases agree with TRBD2. Germline CDR1 and CDR2: KGHSH and LQKENI. V trimming: 5 bases; J trimming: 5 bases; junction bases outside the gene matches: 7. The CDR3 runs to 15 residues. The CDR3: CASSNSGTGTGELFF. The CDR3 bases are TGTGCCAGCTCAAATAGCGGGACGGGTACCGGGGAGCTGTTTTTT. Filled out from reference TRBV18 and TRBJ2-2, the complete variable domain reads NAGVMQNPRHLVRRRGQEARLRCSPMKGHSHVYWYRQLPEEGLKFMVYLQKENIIDESGMPKERFSAEFPKEGPSILRIQQVVRGDSAAYFCASSNSGTGTGELFFGEGSRLTVL.

The rearrangement links TRBV7-8 to TRBJ1-1; no clear D gene. This CDR3 region has 16 residues. Germline CDR1 is SGHVS and CDR2 is FQNEAQ. V dropped 4 bases and J dropped 0 bases, with 15 bases sitting between them. As DNA, the CDR3 is TGTGCCAGCAGCTCCGGAGGCCTGGCCTTGAACACTGAAGCTTTCTTT. Translation gives CASSSGGLALNTEAFF. Using reference TRBV7-8 and TRBJ1-1 for the parts outside the CDR3, the full variable domain is GAGVSQSPRYKVAKRGQDVALRCDPISGHVSLFWYQQALGQGPEFLTYFQNEAQLDKSGLPSDRFFAERPEGSVSTLKIQRTQQEDSAVYLCASSSGGLALNTEAFFGQGTRLTVV.

The chain is built from TRBV4-3 and TRBJ1-1; possible D gene TRBD1, 6 bases. The CDR3 is made up of 21 amino acids. In germline, CDR1 is LGHNA, CDR2 YSLEER. V dropped 0 bases and J dropped 1 base, with 27 bases sitting between them. The CDR3 DNA reads TGCGCCAGCAGCCAAGACCCCAGGGTGGACGTTGGGGGCTTATGGAACACTGAAGCTTTCTTT. Amino acid sequence: CASSQDPRVDVGGLWNTEAFF.

The V call is TRBV19, the J call TRBJ2-6; 7 nucleotides match TRBD1. CDR1 and CDR2 from the germline V gene are LNHDA and SQIVND (reference sequence). Losses at the gene ends were 5 bases for V and 0 bases for J; bases not matched to a gene: 7. The CDR3 consists of 17 residues. The CDR3 protein is CASSHWTGSSGANVLTF. Here the CDR3 DNA reads TGTGCCAGTAGTCACTGGACAGGAAGCTCTGGGGCCAACGTCCTGACTTTC. Together with reference TRBV19 and TRBJ2-6, the CDR3 gives the full variable domain: DGGITQSPKYLFRKEGQNVTLSCEQNLNHDAMYWYRQDPGQGLRLIYYSQIVNDFQKGDIAEGYSVSREKKESFPLTVTSAQKNPTAFYLCASSHWTGSSGANVLTFGAGSRLTVL.

The CDR3 DNA follows: TGTGCCAGCAGTCAATCTGGGACAGTGAGCACAGATACGCAGTATTTT. It specifies CASSQSGTVSTDTQYF. The chain is built from TRBV28 and TRBJ2-3, with TRBD1 matching over 7 bases. Germline V gene sequence: CDR1 MDHEN, CDR2 SYDVKM. This CDR3 has 16 amino acids. Unmatched junction bases numbered 8, after V lost 5 bases and J lost 0 bases.

J is TRBJ2-2 and V is TRBV4-3; 9 bases map to TRBD2. CDR1 and CDR2 from the germline V gene are LGHNA and YSLEER. The ends lost 1 base at V and 3 bases at J; junction bases unmatched: 3. The CDR3 is 16 residues long. CDR3 sequence reads: CASSQGQREDTGELFF. DNA of the CDR3: TGCGCCAGCAGCCAAGGTCAGCGGGAGGACACCGGGGAGCTGTTTTTT.

The rearrangement uses TRBV6-4 and TRBJ2-1; 11 bases are shared with TRBD2. In germline, CDR1 is MRHNA, CDR2 SNTAGT. This CDR3 is built from 15 residues. Trimming removed 8 bases from V and 8 bases from J; junction bases left unmatched: 11. The CDR3 protein is CASSLTLAGGDEQFF. The CDR3 DNA is TGTGCCAGCTCCTTGACGCTAGCGGGGGGCGATGAGCAGTTCTTC.

The chain joins TRBV19 to TRBJ2-7; unclear D gene. With 9 bases removed from V and 7 bases from J, the gap between germline ends came to 10 bases. Per germline, CDR1 LNHDA and CDR2 SQIVND (reference sequence). This CDR3 region has 10 residues. Here the CDR3 DNA reads TGTGCCAGCCAACGTTGGGAGCAGTACTTC. This encodes CASQRWEQYF.

This clone was seen just once. The rearrangement joins TRBV7-3 to TRBJ1-1; D ambiguous. The CDR3 is made up of 16 amino acids. Trimming removed 0 bases from V and 0 bases from J, with 11 bases in between. Germline V gives CDR1 SGHTA, CDR2 FQGTGA. The CDR3 bases are TGTGCCAGCAGCTTAACCCCCAGCCGCATGAACACTGAAGCTTTCTTT. It is translated as CASSLTPSRMNTEAFF.

V is TRBV10-3 and J is TRBJ2-7; D not certain. The V and J ends lost 3 bases and 0 bases respectively, with 6 bases between them. CDR1 ENHRY and CDR2 SYGVKD come from the germline V gene. This CDR3 has 13 amino acids. For the CDR3, the DNA is TGTGCCATCAGTGAAGGGAACTCCTACGAGCAGTACTTC. It codes for CAISEGNSYEQYF.

This chain joins TRBV28 and TRBJ1-5; D is uncertain. CDR3 size: 17 residues. In germline, CDR1 is MDHEN, CDR2 SYDVKM. The V end lost 2 bases, the J end lost 4 bases, and 18 bases lay between the germline ends. CDR3 protein: CASSLRVSGSKNQPQHF. The CDR3 region has the DNA TGTGCCAGCAGTTTAAGGGTTTCGGGTTCCAAAAATCAGCCCCAGCATTTT.

This clone was seen a few times. This chain connects TRBV5-1 to TRBJ2-5; 8 bases are a match to TRBD1. Losses at the gene ends were 5 bases for V and 5 bases for J; bases not matched to a gene: 11. This CDR3 has 15 residues. The germline V gene has CDR1 SGHRS and CDR2 YFSETQ. The CDR3, as DNA: TGCGCCAGCAGTTCCACAGGGGGGACGAGGGAGACCCAGTACTTC. This sequence encodes CASSSTGGTRETQYF.

The chain combines TRBV10-3 with TRBJ2-2, with TRBD1 matching 10 bases. Trimming cost V 6 bases and J 6 bases; bases outside gene matches: 16. This CDR3 comprises 18 residues. Germline CDR1 is ENHRY and CDR2 is SYGVKD. The CDR3 protein is CAIRGVGLSGQGAGELFF. The CDR3 bases are TGTGCCATCAGAGGTGTAGGTTTATCCGGACAGGGGGCCGGGGAGCTGTTTTTT.

This chain joins TRBV5-1 and TRBJ1-2; D possibly corresponds to TRBD1 (5 bases). The CDR3 loop spans 14 amino acids. Germline V lookup: CDR1 SGHRS, CDR2 YFSETQ. V lost 1 base to trimming and J lost 8 bases, with 15 bases between them. In DNA form, the CDR3 reads TGCGCCAGCAGCTTGCCTAGTGGGACCGAAGGCTACACCTTC. It encodes CASSLPSGTEGYTF.

This clone was found once. The rearrangement joins TRBV7-9 to TRBJ2-1; the D is unclear. Germline V gives CDR1 SEHNR, CDR2 FQNEAQ (reference sequence). CDR3 length equals 14 residues. Trimming removed 1 base at V and 9 bases at J, with 13 bases between. The CDR3 is CASSLVGFGLEQFF. The CDR3 region has the DNA TGTGCCAGCAGCTTAGTGGGGTTCGGTCTTGAGCAGTTCTTC.

V gene TRBV7-9 combines with J gene TRBJ2-3, with D perhaps assigned TRBD1 or TRBD2 (5 bases each). The germline CDR1 and CDR2 sequences are SEHNR and FQNEAQ (reference sequence). V was pared by 2 bases and J by 5 bases, with 20 bases between. This CDR3 spans 17 amino acids. In DNA form, the CDR3 reads TGTGCCAGCAGCTTAACCATGGGACCCCAGGGCGAAGATACGCAGTATTTT. Its protein is CASSLTMGPQGEDTQYF.

J is TRBJ2-7 and V is TRBV2, with 13 positions matching TRBD2. CDR3 length: 15 amino acids. The trim removed 6 bases at V and 2 bases at J, leaving 4 bases unmatched. Germline CDR1 is SNHLY and CDR2 is FYNNEI. CDR3 sequence reads: CASRQGLAGAYEQYF. The CDR3, as DNA: TGTGCCAGCAGACAAGGACTAGCGGGAGCCTACGAGCAGTACTTC.

This chain uses TRBV7-9 with TRBJ2-7; perhaps TRBD1 as D (6 bases). The CDR3 runs 19 residues. V lost 1 base and J lost 4, with 26 bases in between. CDR1 and CDR2 (germline): SEHNR, FQNEAQ (reference sequence). Here the CDR3 reads CASSLERGQPGPRVYEQYF. The CDR3 bases are TGTGCCAGCAGCTTAGAAAGAGGACAGCCGGGACCCCGGGTATACGAGCAGTACTTC.

The chain combines TRBV11-2 with TRBJ1-4; D remains ambiguous. Germline CDR1 reads SGHAT; CDR2 reads FQNNGV. The CDR3 runs to 12 residues. Trimming took off 3 bases at V and 7 bases at J, with 6 bases between the two ends. The CDR3 loop reads CASSLAREKLFF. The CDR3, as DNA: TGTGCCAGCAGCTTGGCACGTGAAAAACTGTTTTTT.

The chain is built from TRBV7-8 and TRBJ2-7; D is uncertain. Germline CDR1 is SGHVS and CDR2 is FQNEAQ. V was clipped by 1 base and J by 1 base, with 8 bases between them. This CDR3 spans 14 amino acids. The CDR3: CASSLDMGSYEQYF. For the CDR3, the DNA is TGTGCCAGCAGCTTAGATATGGGTTCCTACGAGCAGTACTTC.

This clone was seen more than once but under ten times. This chain connects TRBV15 to TRBJ2-3; D might be TRBD2 (5 bases). Trimming removed 1 base from V and 7 bases from J, with 12 bases in between. From germline, CDR1 is LNHNV and CDR2 YYDKDF (reference sequence). The CDR3 contains 14 residues. The CDR3 protein is CATSRGGDGNTQYF. The CDR3 DNA reads as TGTGCCACCAGCAGAGGGGGAGACGGTAATACGCAGTATTTT. Looking up the rest from reference TRBV15 and TRBJ2-3 gives the full variable domain: DAMVIQNPRYQVTQFGKPVTLSCSQTLNHNVMYWYQQKSSQAPKLLFHYYDKDFNNEADTPDNFQSRRPNTSFCFLDIRSPGLGDTAMYLCATSRGGDGNTQYFGPGTRLTVL.

V usage is TRBV9 and J usage is TRBJ1-1; D remains ambiguous. CDR1 and CDR2 (germline): SGDLS, YYNGEE. Between the trimmed V and J ends, which lost 2 bases and 0 bases, there was a span of 5 bases. This CDR3 region has 13 residues. CDR3 nucleotide sequence: TGTGCCAGCAGCGTTTCAGTGAACACTGAAGCTTTCTTT. Amino acids: CASSVSVNTEAFF.

The genes are TRBV6-5 and TRBJ2-7; 9 bases map to TRBD1. CDR3 size: 14 residues. Trimming removed 5 bases from V and 7 bases from J; junction bases left unmatched: 9. Germline assignment: CDR1 MNHEY and CDR2 SVGAGI. The CDR3 here is CASSTGQGSGEQYF. CDR3 coding DNA: TGTGCCAGCAGTACCGGACAGGGGTCTGGAGAGCAGTACTTC.